The sequence of this TCR beta chain was determined in a study of cytomegalovirus exposure and HLA in healthy donors. Overall study findings and caveats: A later analysis by the authors found several of the most significant clusters apparently linked to common viral pathogens. The study carried out a later analysis of TCR beta sequences. It associated 16,951 of them with specific HLA alleles at a false discovery rate of 0.05. Rare sequences made up most TCRs, while some public TCRs were found in many donors. Most TCR beta V segments were productive about 87% or about 30% of the time in an earlier analysis.

A note on this clone: As yet, its antigen is unknown.

Use of 60 Vbeta and 13 Jbeta primers characterized the PCR. Repertoires were generated with immunoSEQ multiplex PCR, while TCRdb's copy carries only in-frame clones and drops some. This table has 150,000 or so clones, roughly 80% appearing once. The CDR3 runs to 13 residues. Between the trimmed V and J ends, which lost 5 bases and 2 bases, there was a span of 9 bases. Germline assignment: CDR1 SGHTA and CDR2 FQGNSA. Sequencing was carried out using PBMCs. The chain carries TRBV7-2 and TRBJ1-2; tentatively, D is TRBD1 (6 bases). This clonotype originated in a woman aged 40 to 50 in good health and CMV-seropositive. The CDR3 spells CASSPTGNYGYTF. The CDR3 coding sequence is TGTGCCAGCAGCCCCACAGGGAACTATGGCTACACCTTC.